This T cell receptor (beta chain) was sequenced in a study of shared clonotypes between healthy human individuals. The CDR3 runs to 12 residues. In germline, CDR1 is GTSNPN, CDR2 SVGIG (reference sequence). Trimming removed 1 base from V and 6 bases from J, with 9 bases in between. Every contributor of samples was a Caucasian grown-up residing in Nashville, Tennessee. The protocol was immunoSEQ multiplex PCR, while the TCRdb copy is restricted to in-frame clones and leaves out a portion. This repertoire shows over 400,000 clones, over 70% found once; its top ten account for 12%. J is TRBJ1-2 and V is TRBV30; no firm D call. Input material: PBMCs. The TCR comes from a woman aged 40 to 49 in good health. Some clones in this sample may be carry-over from other donors' samples. The CDR3 region has the DNA TGTGCCTGGAGTGCGGGTAGCCATGGCTACACCTTC. Translated: CAWSAGSHGYTF.